This T cell receptor (beta chain) was sequenced in a study of blood T cell repertoires in COVID-19. As for the study in general: T cells, B-cell-depleted T cells, or PBMCs supplied cDNA or gDNA.

The CDR3 is made up of 13 amino acids. Germline lookup yields CDR1 MNHEY and CDR2 SVGAGI. V lost 7 bases and J lost 4, with 11 bases in between. Assay: immunoSEQ multiplex PCR; the TCRdb copy retains only in-frame clones and omits some. The data contain hundreds of thousands of clones, 88% of them singletons. The chain joins TRBV6-5 to TRBJ1-3; D is unclear. The TCR sequence derives from a woman between 45 and 65 years old with COVID-19, enrolled during active disease. The sequencing input was peripheral blood. CDR3: CASTSGLGNTIYF. The CDR3 DNA reads TGTGCCAGCACATCAGGTTTGGGAAACACCATATATTTT.